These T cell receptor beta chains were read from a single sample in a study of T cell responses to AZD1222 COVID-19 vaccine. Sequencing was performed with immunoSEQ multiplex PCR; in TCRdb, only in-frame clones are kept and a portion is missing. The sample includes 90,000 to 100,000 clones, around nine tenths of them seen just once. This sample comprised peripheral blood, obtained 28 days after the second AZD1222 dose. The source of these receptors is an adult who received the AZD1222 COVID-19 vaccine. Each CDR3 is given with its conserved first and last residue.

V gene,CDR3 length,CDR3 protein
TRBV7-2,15,CASSLNRAGNQPQHF
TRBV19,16,CATGDRGPTSTDTQYF
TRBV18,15,CASSPRTSSPYEQYF
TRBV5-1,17,CASSLFPGQGARTEAFF
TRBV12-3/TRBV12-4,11,CASRKDYEQYF
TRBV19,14,CASTGGMNSYEQYF
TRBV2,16,CASRGGQGTSNTEAFF
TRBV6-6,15,CASSTPPTAGRGYTF
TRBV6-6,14,CASSSEGSTDTQYF
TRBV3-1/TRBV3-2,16,CASSQERQTRTDTQYF
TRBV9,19,CASRILAWTGFYSGNTIYF
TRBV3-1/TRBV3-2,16,CASSLLAGGSPDEQYF
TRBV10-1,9,CASKGARGF
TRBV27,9,CATRGKLFF
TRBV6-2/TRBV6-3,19,CASSYSRTRSLDSTDTQYF
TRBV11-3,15,CASSLGGGAYNEQFF
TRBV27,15,CASSLRDRALEEQYF
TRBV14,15,CASSQDTGAAGTQHF
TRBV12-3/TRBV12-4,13,CASSGSGSHEQFF
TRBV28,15,CASSPRLGGNQPQHF
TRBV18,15,CASSPLQGARNEQFF
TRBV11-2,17,CASSPGVAGGAYNEQFF
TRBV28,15,CASSTTGPGNTEAFF
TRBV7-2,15,CASTQPGGTVNIQYF
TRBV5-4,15,CASSLGGSGSYEQYF
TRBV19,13,CASSIGKDYGYTF
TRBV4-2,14,CASSPREGRETQYF
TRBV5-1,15,CASSNGRGIDTEAFF
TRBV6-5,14,CASSYARFTDTQYF
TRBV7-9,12,CASSRENQPQHF
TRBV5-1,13,CASSFGAGTEAFF
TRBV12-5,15,CASGLVPRAQNEQFF
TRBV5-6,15,CASSLPGTESYEQYF
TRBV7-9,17,CASSLRGLAPFNYGYTF
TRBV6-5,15,CASKAGQGYTDTQYF
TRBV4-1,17,CASSQVRGEGSNQPQHF
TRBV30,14,CAWSGRTSTDTQYF
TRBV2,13,CASSYFLVETQYF
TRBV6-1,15,CASSEIWGRETEAFF
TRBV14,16,CASSQGSGPLKEKLFF
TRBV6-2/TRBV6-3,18,CASSYVVRPALMNTEAFF
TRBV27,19,CASSRTGGPGSSYNSPLHF
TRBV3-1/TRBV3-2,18,CASSQDIASGGCTGELFF
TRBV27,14,CASSLVGENQPQHF
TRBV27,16,CASRDGQGAPNGELFF
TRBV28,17,CASSSQTGLGIGNTIYF
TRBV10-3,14,CAISQGAEGSPLHF
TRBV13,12,CASTPGTAKAFF
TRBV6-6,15,CASSPGRQGDYGYTF
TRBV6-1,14,CASSERQGSYEQYF
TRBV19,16,CASRTGTGAYTGELFF
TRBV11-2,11,CASSWSYEQYF
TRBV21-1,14,CASSSKDGNQPQHF